These 11 T cell receptor beta chains share one sample of origin, sequenced in a study of cytomegalovirus exposure and HLA in healthy donors. Sequenced by immunoSEQ multiplex PCR; TCRdb stores in-frame clones only, minus some. This table holds some 200,000 clones, approximately 80% found once. Sequenced sample: PBMCs. The origin of the receptors is a woman under 40 in good health and CMV-seropositive.

This clone was detected many times. V usage is TRBV6-5 and J usage is TRBJ2-4, with D tentatively TRBD1 (7 bases). This CDR3 contains 11 residues. Trimming removed 5 bases at V and 10 bases at J, with 9 bases between. From germline, CDR1 is MNHEY and CDR2 SVGAGI. CDR3 bases: TGTGCCAGCAGTCAGGGGGGTATTCAGTACTTC. It yields the protein CASSQGGIQYF.

The gene calls are TRBV7-9 and TRBJ2-1; TRBD2 aligns across 10 bases. CDR1 is SEHNR and CDR2 is FQNEAQ in the germline V gene (reference sequence). The ends lost 6 bases at V and 7 bases at J; junction bases unmatched: 9. This CDR3 comprises 15 residues. Here the CDR3 DNA reads TGTGCCAGCAGGCCAGCGGGAGGGTTAACGAATGAGCAGTTCTTC. Its translation: CASRPAGGLTNEQFF.

The chain joins TRBV27 to TRBJ2-1; 7 nucleotides align to TRBD2. After removal of 5 bases from V and 3 bases from J, the junction contained 1 base not matched to a gene. The CDR3 loop spans 13 amino acids. CDR1 and CDR2 (germline): MNHEY, SMNVEV (reference sequence). The CDR3 region is CASSRTSYNEQFF. CDR3 bases: TGTGCCAGCAGTCGGACTAGCTACAATGAGCAGTTCTTC.

The chain employs TRBV19 and TRBJ2-7; possibly TRBD2 for D (5 bases). The CDR3 loop spans 13 amino acids. The V end lost 3 bases, the J end lost 3 bases, and 9 bases lay between the germline ends. Germline values: CDR1 LNHDA, CDR2 SQIVND (reference sequence). The CDR3 loop is CASSMSGSYEQYF. The CDR3 DNA sequence: TGTGCCAGTAGTATGAGTGGGAGCTACGAGCAGTACTTC.

The chain carries TRBV30 and TRBJ1-1, with unresolved D. Deletions cut 3 bases from V and 10 bases from J, with 12 bases between. The CDR3 has 11 residues. Germline CDR1 is GTSNPN and CDR2 is SVGIG (reference sequence). CDR3 protein: CAWRTGIRAFF. The CDR3 nucleotides are TGTGCCTGGAGAACGGGGATTCGAGCTTTCTTT.

The V call is TRBV6-1, the J call TRBJ1-2; TRBD1 matches at 9 bases. CDR1 is MNHNS and CDR2 is SASEGT in the germline V gene. CDR3 length equals 14 residues. J gave up 4 bases and V 1 base, and 1 base lay outside the gene matches. The CDR3 here is CASSEGQGVYGYTF. For the CDR3, the DNA is TGTGCCAGCAGTGAAGGACAGGGGGTCTATGGCTACACCTTC.

Here the CDR3 DNA reads TGTGCCAGCAGTCTCCAGTGGGGGGGGAACACTGAAGCTTTCTTT. This gives the protein CASSLQWGGNTEAFF. The rearrangement links TRBV6-6 to TRBJ1-1; D perhaps matches TRBD1 (5 bases). From germline, CDR1 is MNHNY and CDR2 SVGAGI (reference sequence). Trimming cost V 5 bases and J 1 base, with 14 bases left between them. The CDR3 contains 15 residues.

The rearrangement uses TRBV5-1 and TRBJ2-5; possibly TRBD1 for D (5 bases). Germline CDR1 SGHRS, CDR2 YFSETQ. V lost 1 base and J lost 4, with 11 bases in between. CDR3 length: 14 amino acids. The CDR3 loop is CASSLHPRGETQYF. The DNA for the CDR3 is TGCGCCAGCAGCTTGCACCCTAGGGGAGAGACCCAGTACTTC.

V is TRBV15 and J is TRBJ1-1, with no clear D. The CDR3 is 15 amino acids. Germline values: CDR1 LNHNV, CDR2 YYDKDF (reference sequence). Trimming removed 0 bases from V and 6 bases from J, with 14 bases in between. The CDR3 bases are TGTGCCACCAGCAGAGATAAGGCAAGAGGCGCTGAAGCTTTCTTT. Encoded protein: CATSRDKARGAEAFF.

The CDR3 DNA reads TGTGCCAGTAAACCCCAGGGGGTCTATGGCTACACCTTC. It codes for CASKPQGVYGYTF. V gene TRBV19 combines with J gene TRBJ1-2; 7 bases align to TRBD1. In germline, CDR1 is LNHDA, CDR2 SQIVND (reference sequence). CDR3 length equals 13 residues. With 7 bases clipped from V and 4 bases from J, the junction kept 6 bases outside the gene matches.

V gene TRBV28 combines with J gene TRBJ2-7; D remains unclear. V lost 3 bases and J lost 2, with 17 bases in between. This CDR3 is 16 amino acids long. CDR1 MDHEN and CDR2 SYDVKM come from the germline V gene. The CDR3: CASSFDNSRGPYEQYF. The CDR3 bases are TGTGCCAGCAGTTTCGATAACTCGAGAGGCCCCTACGAGCAGTACTTC.